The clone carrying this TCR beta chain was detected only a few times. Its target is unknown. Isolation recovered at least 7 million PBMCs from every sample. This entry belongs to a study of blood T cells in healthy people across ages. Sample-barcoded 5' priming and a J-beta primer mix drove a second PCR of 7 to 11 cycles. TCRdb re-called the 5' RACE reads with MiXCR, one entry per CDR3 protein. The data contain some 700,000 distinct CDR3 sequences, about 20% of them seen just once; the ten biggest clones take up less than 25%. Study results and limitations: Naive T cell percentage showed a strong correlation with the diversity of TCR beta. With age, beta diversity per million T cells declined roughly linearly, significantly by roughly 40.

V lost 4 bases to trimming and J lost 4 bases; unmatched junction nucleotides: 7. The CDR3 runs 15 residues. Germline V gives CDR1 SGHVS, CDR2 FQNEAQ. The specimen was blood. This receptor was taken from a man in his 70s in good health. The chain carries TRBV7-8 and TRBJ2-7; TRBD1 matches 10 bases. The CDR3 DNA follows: TGTGCCAGCAGCTCATGGGACAGGGGTCATTACGAGCAGTACTTC. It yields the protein CASSSWDRGHYEQYF.